These 29 T cell receptor beta chains share one sample of origin, sequenced in a study of PD-1 blockade in classical Hodgkin lymphoma (dated by TCRdb to the early 2020s). The library came from the immunoSEQ multiplex PCR assay. TCRdb provides this immuneACCESS table in a form limited to in-frame rearrangements. Some clones are lacking; in checked studies, under half of them reflect an unresolved V gene, and why the rest are absent is not known. For this sample the table gives some 100,000 clones, of which roughly 92% were detected only once. Roughly 2.8% of the sample rests with the top ten. The time point tag for this specimen amounts to: cycle 1 day 1 (C1D1), immediately before nivolumab initiation. All trial patients had relapsed after autologous stem cell transplantation, with cohorts A, B and C differing in prior brentuximab vedotin exposure. Sequenced material: peripheral blood mononuclear cells (PBMCs), taken at baseline. The receptors were gathered from a human donor with classical Hodgkin lymphoma.

The rearrangement links TRBV2 to TRBJ2-5, with D possibly being TRBD1 or TRBD2 (5 bases each). Trimming took 6 bases from V and 7 from J, leaving 21 bases between them. The CDR3 is made up of 15 amino acids. CDR1 is SNHLY, CDR2 FYNNEI, per germline. The CDR3 coding sequence is TGTGCCAGCAGGGAGGACGGGATCCCGACAGTGACCCAGTACTTC. The encoded protein is CASREDGIPTVTQYF.

This clone was seen once. The chain's CDR3 is CATSRDRGESNQPQHF. The CDR3 DNA reads as TGTGCCACCAGCAGGGACAGGGGGGAAAGCAATCAGCCCCAGCATTTT. The chain couples TRBV15 to TRBJ1-5, with 10 bases identical to TRBD1. Germline CDR1 is LNHNV and CDR2 is YYDKDF (reference sequence). The V segment lost 3 bases and the J segment 1 base; nucleotides outside the gene matches: 3. The CDR3 contains 16 residues.

About this clone: Other DNA sequences from this sample encode an identical CDR3 as well. This sequence joins TRBV5-1 and TRBJ1-1; no firm D call. Trimming cost V 2 bases and J 1 base, with 6 bases left between them. The CDR3 spans 13 residues. Germline V CDR1 and CDR2: SGHRS, YFSETQ. This chain's CDR3 is CASSLSRNTEAFF. CDR3 nucleotide sequence: TGCGCCAGCAGCTTAAGTCGGAACACTGAAGCTTTCTTT. The full variable domain, with the rest looked up from reference TRBV5-1 and TRBJ1-1, is KAGVTQTPRYLIKTRGQQVTLSCSPISGHRSVSWYQQTPGQGLQFLFEYFSETQRNKGNFPGRFSGRQFSNSRSEMNVSTLELGDSALYLCASSLSRNTEAFFGQGTRLTVV.

The rearrangement joins TRBV9 to TRBJ2-5; the D gene is possibly TRBD1 (6 bases). The CDR3 contains 13 residues. CDR1 and CDR2 from the germline V gene are SGDLS and YYNGEE. Trimming left V 3 bases short and J 7 bases short, with 13 bases between. DNA of the CDR3: TGTGCCAGCAGCGCGGGGACATTAGGGACCCAGTACTTC. Translation: CASSAGTLGTQYF.

This sequence joins TRBV28 and TRBJ2-6; 9 bases are a match to TRBD1. CDR1 is MDHEN and CDR2 is SYDVKM in the germline V gene. J was trimmed by 2 bases and V by 6 bases; bases with no gene match: 8. The CDR3 sequence is 17 residues long. The CDR3 spells CASSSGTGRAGANVLTF. The CDR3 DNA follows: TGTGCCAGCAGCTCCGGGACAGGGAGAGCTGGGGCCAACGTCCTGACTTTC.

This chain links TRBV25-1 with TRBJ2-5; D assignment may be TRBD1 or TRBD2 (5 bases each). The CDR3 has 13 residues. V dropped 5 bases and J dropped 2 bases, with 9 bases sitting between them. Germline V lookup: CDR1 MGHDK, CDR2 SYGVNS. The CDR3 DNA reads as TGTGCCAGCAGTATGTGGGGGCAAGAGACCCAGTACTTC. As protein: CASSMWGQETQYF.

This clone appeared a single time. V gene TRBV7-9 combines with J gene TRBJ2-7, with 12 nucleotides matching TRBD2. CDR3 length equals 16 residues. Germline CDR1 reads SEHNR; CDR2 reads FQNEAQ (reference sequence). The junction had 7 bases not matched to a gene; V was cut back by 5 bases and J by 2 bases. In nucleotides, the CDR3 is TGTGCCAGCAGCGTGCCTAGCGGGAGGGCCACCTACGAGCAGTACTTC. Amino acid sequence: CASSVPSGRATYEQYF. The full variable domain, completed using reference TRBV7-9 and TRBJ2-7, is DTGVSQNPRHKITKRGQNVTFRCDPISEHNRLYWYRQTLGQGPEFLTYFQNEAQLEKSRLLSDRFSAERPKGSFSTLEIQRTEQGDSAMYLCASSVPSGRATYEQYFGPGTRLTVT.

The J gene is TRBJ1-4, the V gene TRBV28, with D unclear. Looked up from germline, CDR1 is MDHEN and CDR2 is SYDVKM. This CDR3 contains 13 residues. With 8 bases removed from V and 0 bases from J, the gap between germline ends came to 7 bases. This CDR3 reads CASVGATNEKLFF. CDR3 DNA: TGTGCCAGCGTAGGCGCAACTAATGAAAAACTGTTTTTT.

The rearrangement uses TRBV5-1 and TRBJ1-3, with D possibly matching TRBD1 (6 bases). The germline gives CDR1 SGHRS, CDR2 YFSETQ. Trimming left V 0 bases short and J 0 bases short, with 13 bases between. The CDR3 extends over 17 amino acids. The CDR3 region is CASSLGGQAVSGNTIYF. CDR3 DNA: TGCGCCAGCAGCTTGGGGGGGCAGGCCGTCTCTGGAAACACCATATATTTT.

The chain couples TRBV5-1 to TRBJ1-3, with D possibly TRBD1 on 6 matching bases. Germline lookup yields CDR1 SGHRS and CDR2 YFSETQ. CDR3 length: 16 residues. Trimming took 2 bases from V and 1 from J, leaving 13 bases between them. The CDR3 spells CASSLRRGGSGNTIYF. The CDR3 DNA follows: TGCGCCAGCAGCTTACGCAGGGGAGGATCTGGAAACACCATATATTTT.

This clone was recorded a few times. This chain uses TRBV4-1 with TRBJ2-7; 11 nucleotides align to TRBD2. Germline trimming cut 4 bases from V and 3 bases from J; bases unmatched to any gene: 8. The V gene's germline CDR1 is MGHRA and CDR2 YSYEKL. The CDR3 has 16 amino acids. The CDR3: CASSPRLAGGDYEQYF. CDR3 coding DNA: TGCGCCAGCAGCCCTCGCCTAGCGGGAGGAGACTACGAGCAGTACTTC.

The V call is TRBV5-6, the J call TRBJ2-1; 9 bases align to TRBD2. The CDR3 spans 16 residues. V lost 0 bases, J lost 2 bases, and 3 bases stayed unmatched. Per germline, CDR1 SGHDT and CDR2 YYEEEE. The CDR3 bases are TGTGCCAGCAGCTTGGAGACTAGCGGTCCCTACAATGAGCAGTTCTTC. Its protein product is CASSLETSGPYNEQFF.

The CDR3 reads CASSNNRDGYGYTF. The CDR3 nucleotides are TGTGCCAGCTCAAATAACAGGGATGGCTATGGCTACACCTTC. J is TRBJ1-2 and V is TRBV18; the D gene is possibly TRBD1 (6 bases). Germline CDR1 reads KGHSH; CDR2 reads LQKENI. The V gene lost 5 bases and the J gene lost 4 bases, with 14 bases spanning the gap. This CDR3 has 14 amino acids.

This chain joins TRBV10-3 and TRBJ2-2, with 13 bases identical to TRBD2. The trim removed 8 bases at V and 7 bases at J, leaving 1 base unmatched. CDR1 and CDR2 from the germline V gene are ENHRY and SYGVKD. The CDR3 sequence is 13 residues long. CDR3: CAIWTSGSGELFF. The CDR3 DNA follows: TGTGCCATCTGGACTAGCGGGAGCGGGGAGCTGTTTTTT.

V is TRBV5-1 and J is TRBJ2-3, with TRBD2 as a possible D gene (6 bases). The ends were cut back, 1 base at V and 0 bases at J, with 12 bases in the middle. The CDR3 loop spans 16 amino acids. CDR1 is SGHRS and CDR2 is YFSETQ in the germline V gene. The CDR3 nucleotides are TGCGCCAGCAGCTTGAACCCGGGAGTTAGCACAGATACGCAGTATTTT. Amino acid sequence: CASSLNPGVSTDTQYF. Together with reference TRBV5-1 and TRBJ2-3, the CDR3 gives the full variable domain: KAGVTQTPRYLIKTRGQQVTLSCSPISGHRSVSWYQQTPGQGLQFLFEYFSETQRNKGNFPGRFSGRQFSNSRSEMNVSTLELGDSALYLCASSLNPGVSTDTQYFGPGTRLTVL.

The chain joins TRBV5-1 to TRBJ1-1; D is unresolved. Germline loops: CDR1 SGHRS, CDR2 YFSETQ. Trimming removed 4 bases at V and 3 bases at J, with 13 bases between. The CDR3 spans 14 residues. CDR3 region: CASSRTVEDTEAFF. CDR3 DNA: TGCGCCAGCAGCCGGACGGTGGAGGACACTGAAGCTTTCTTT.

The count of this clone is one. The rearrangement uses TRBV6-1 and TRBJ2-7; D is ambiguous. CDR1 is MNHNS and CDR2 is SASEGT in the germline V gene. This CDR3 is built from 12 residues. The V and J ends lost 6 bases and 1 base respectively, with 7 bases between them. This CDR3 reads CASSLTSYEQYF. The CDR3 DNA reads TGTGCCAGCAGCCTCACTTCCTACGAGCAGTACTTC.

The chain uses TRBV9 and TRBJ2-1, with D perhaps TRBD2 (6 bases). The ends were cut back, 4 bases at V and 4 bases at J, with 18 bases in the middle. CDR1 and CDR2 from the germline V gene are SGDLS and YYNGEE. The CDR3 consists of 16 residues. The CDR3 spells CASSPLAVPLYNEQFF. For the CDR3, the DNA is TGTGCCAGCAGCCCATTAGCGGTCCCACTGTACAATGAGCAGTTCTTC. The entire variable domain, with the rest obtained from reference TRBV9 and TRBJ2-1, is as follows: DSGVTQTPKHLITATGQRVTLRCSPRSGDLSVYWYQQSLDQGLQFLIQYYNGEERAKGNILERFSAQQFPDLHSELNLSSLELGDSALYFCASSPLAVPLYNEQFFGPGTRLTVL.

V is TRBV7-9 and J is TRBJ1-1; the D is unclear. The CDR3 has 13 amino acids. Trimming pared 4 bases from V and 4 bases from J, leaving 10 bases between. The germline V gene encodes CDR1 SEHNR and CDR2 FQNEAQ (reference sequence). This CDR3 reads CASSSRGGTEAFF. The CDR3 bases are TGTGCCAGCAGCTCGCGTGGAGGCACTGAAGCTTTCTTT. Filled out from reference TRBV7-9 and TRBJ1-1, the complete variable domain reads DTGVSQNPRHKITKRGQNVTFRCDPISEHNRLYWYRQTLGQGPEFLTYFQNEAQLEKSRLLSDRFSAERPKGSFSTLEIQRTEQGDSAMYLCASSSRGGTEAFFGQGTRLTVV.

The chain joins TRBV7-6 to TRBJ2-5; D might be TRBD2 (6 bases). The CDR3 loop spans 15 amino acids. V was shortened by 5 bases and J by 1 base, with 14 bases between the two germline ends. Per germline, CDR1 SGHVS and CDR2 FNYEAQ. CDR3 residues: CASSQNLGGQETQYF. Here the CDR3 DNA reads TGTGCCAGCAGCCAAAATCTGGGGGGCCAAGAGACCCAGTACTTC.

This clone appeared once. The chain couples TRBV27 to TRBJ1-1; tentative D call: TRBD1 (5 bases). Germline V gene data show CDR1 as MNHEY and CDR2 as SMNVEV (reference sequence). This CDR3 has 16 amino acids. V gave up 0 bases and J gave up 6 bases, with 17 bases separating them. CDR3 in DNA: TGTGCCAGCAGTTTATCGGGGCCGGGAGGGCAAGCTGAAGCTTTCTTT. This gives the protein CASSLSGPGGQAEAFF.

The CDR3 sequence is CASSSKGPEAFF. DNA of the CDR3: TGTGCCAGCAGCTCAAAGGGCCCAGAAGCTTTCTTT. The chain has TRBV11-2 and TRBJ1-1; D uncertain. The germline V gene has CDR1 SGHAT and CDR2 FQNNGV. Trimming removed 4 bases from V and 8 bases from J, with 11 bases in between. The CDR3 contains 12 residues.

J is TRBJ1-5 and V is TRBV27, with a tentative D call TRBD1 (5 bases). Germline V gene sequence: CDR1 MNHEY, CDR2 SMNVEV (reference sequence). This CDR3 contains 15 residues. V lost 5 bases, J lost 3 bases, and 14 bases lay in between. The CDR3 is CASSPLRVNNQPQHF. The CDR3, as DNA: TGTGCCAGCAGTCCGCTCAGGGTAAACAATCAGCCCCAGCATTTT.

The chain combines TRBV10-1 with TRBJ2-1, with 8 bases aligning to TRBD2. The junction had 21 bases not matched to a gene; V was cut back by 3 bases and J by 5 bases. CDR3 size: 20 residues. Germline loops: CDR1 WNHNN, CDR2 SYGVQD (reference sequence). The DNA of the CDR3 is TGCGCCAGCAGTGATCGATTAGGGCTAGCAACGGGAGGGGGTCACAATGAGCAGTTCTTC. Its protein product is CASSDRLGLATGGGHNEQFF.

Details on this clone: One end of the junction does not line up with germline, which may come from a read error. V and J are TRBV10-3 and TRBJ2-2; D is ambiguous. This CDR3 comprises 15 residues. In germline, CDR1 is ENHRY, CDR2 SYGVKD. The CDR3 coding sequence is TGTGCCATCAGTGAGTCTGGACCGAAGACCGGGGAGCTGTTTTTT. Translation: CAISESGPKTGELFF.

V and J are TRBV5-6 and TRBJ2-1; 7 bases are shared with TRBD2. The trim removed 1 base at V and 3 bases at J, leaving 4 bases unmatched. Germline V lookup: CDR1 SGHDT, CDR2 YYEEEE. The length of the CDR3 is 15 residues. Written as DNA, the CDR3 is TGTGCCAGCAGCTTGTGGCTAGCGGACTACAATGAGCAGTTCTTC. Its protein is CASSLWLADYNEQFF.

The chain recombines TRBV2 with TRBJ2-7; D call uncertain. Looked up from germline, CDR1 is SNHLY and CDR2 is FYNNEI. V gave up 2 bases and J gave up 12 bases, with 11 bases separating them. This CDR3 is built from 11 residues. The CDR3 nucleotides are TGTGCCAGCAGTGAAAATTGGAGTCCGTACTTC. Amino acid sequence: CASSENWSPYF.

The rearrangement links TRBV2 to TRBJ1-2; 10 bases match TRBD1. The ends lost 8 bases at V and 4 bases at J; junction bases unmatched: 10. Germline loops: CDR1 SNHLY, CDR2 FYNNEI. The CDR3 sequence is 15 residues long. CDR3 region: CASGQGGGRFYGYTF. Here the CDR3 DNA reads TGTGCCAGCGGACAGGGGGGTGGGCGATTCTATGGCTACACCTTC.

The V gene is TRBV5-1, the J gene TRBJ1-1; a possible D gene is TRBD1 (5 bases). The germline gives CDR1 SGHRS, CDR2 YFSETQ. The CDR3 runs 15 residues. V was clipped by 1 base and J by 5 bases, with 15 bases between them. The CDR3 region has the DNA TGCGCCAGCAGCTTGACGGCAGGGAGTAGGACTGAAGCTTTCTTT. Translation: CASSLTAGSRTEAFF. Full variable domain (missing parts from reference TRBV5-1 and TRBJ1-1): KAGVTQTPRYLIKTRGQQVTLSCSPISGHRSVSWYQQTPGQGLQFLFEYFSETQRNKGNFPGRFSGRQFSNSRSEMNVSTLELGDSALYLCASSLTAGSRTEAFFGQGTRLTVV.